Presented here are 11 T cell receptor beta chains from one specimen sequenced in a study of CD8 T cells in ankylosing spondylitis. TCRdb itself ran the 5' RACE reads through MiXCR, one entry per CDR3 protein. Among about 750,000 distinct CDR3 sequences, around 20% were seen once, and the ten largest hold roughly a fifth. General study findings and limits: Ankylosing spondylitis blood appeared to carry a characteristic TCR beta motif of roughly eight highly homologous variants.

These receptors' targets are unknown. The material sequenced was blood, either unsorted or a sorted T cell fraction (not recorded which). The receptors derive from a male donor with ankylosing spondylitis.

The V and J genes are TRBV27 and TRBJ1-2; D gene unclear. The CDR3 covers 14 residues. The germline V and J ends were trimmed by 11 bases and 5 bases, with 21 bases remaining between them. The germline V gene encodes CDR1 MNHEY and CDR2 SMNVEV (reference sequence). The CDR3 region is CAGLLISVLYGYTF. In DNA, the CDR3 is TGTGCCGGCCTCCTCATTAGCGTTCTTTATGGCTACACCTTC.

This rearrangement joins TRBV9 to TRBJ2-1; D unclear. V lost 0 bases and J lost 0, with 16 bases in between. From germline, CDR1 is SGDLS and CDR2 YYNGEE. This CDR3 has 18 amino acids. CDR3 region: CASSVGQPTPSSYNEQFF. CDR3 DNA: TGTGCCAGCAGCGTAGGACAACCGACCCCGAGCTCCTACAATGAGCAGTTCTTC.

This clonotype occurred many times. The chain carries TRBV6-5 and TRBJ2-7; no firm D call. Trimming took off 4 bases at V and 8 bases at J, with 9 bases between the two ends. CDR1 MNHEY and CDR2 SVGAGI come from the germline V gene. This CDR3 region has 11 residues. The CDR3 spells CASSSQSKQYF. The CDR3, as DNA: TGTGCCAGCAGTTCTCAGAGTAAGCAGTACTTC.

This clonotype was counted between two and nine times. The CDR3 DNA reads as TGTGCCATCAGTGTGGGAGGATCTGAAGCTTTCTTT. This gives the protein CAISVGGSEAFF. The chain links TRBV10-3 to TRBJ1-1; no firm D call. CDR1 and CDR2 from the germline V gene are ENHRY and SYGVKD. Trimming pared 4 bases from V and 6 bases from J, leaving 9 bases between. CDR3 size: 12 residues.

This sequence joins TRBV29-1 and TRBJ1-2; unclear D gene. The V end lost 5 bases, the J end lost 6 bases, and 13 bases lay between the germline ends. From germline, CDR1 is SQVTM and CDR2 ANQGSEA. This CDR3 contains 12 residues. This CDR3 is CSVLNPPNGYTF. For the CDR3, the DNA is TGCAGCGTTCTAAACCCGCCTAATGGCTACACCTTC.

This clonotype was recorded a few times. The genes are TRBV6-5 and TRBJ1-5, with D unresolved. From germline, CDR1 is MNHEY and CDR2 SVGAGI. This CDR3 is 15 amino acids long. V lost 0 bases, J lost 3 bases, and 9 bases lay in between. This CDR3 reads CASSYSAGNNQPQHF. CDR3 nucleotide sequence: TGTGCCAGCAGTTACTCGGCCGGAAACAATCAGCCCCAGCATTTT.

This clonotype was counted only a few times. The rearrangement links TRBV18 to TRBJ2-5; D uncertain. Germline V CDR1 and CDR2: KGHSH, LQKENI. V lost 0 bases and J lost 4, with 6 bases in between. CDR3 length: 13 amino acids. CDR3 region: CASSPPVRETQYF. As DNA, the CDR3 is TGTGCCAGCTCACCACCAGTAAGAGAGACCCAGTACTTC.

This clonotype has only a few counts. V gene TRBV5-1 combines with J gene TRBJ2-1; D ambiguous. The CDR3 consists of 15 residues. Looked up from germline, CDR1 is SGHRS and CDR2 is YFSETQ. Deletions cut 0 bases from V and 0 bases from J, with 7 bases between. CDR3 loop: CASSLGSYSYNEQFF. CDR3 coding DNA: TGCGCCAGCAGCTTGGGGTCTTACTCCTACAATGAGCAGTTCTTC.

This clonotype was seen a handful of times. The V and J genes are TRBV12-3 or TRBV12-4 and TRBJ2-6; tentatively, D is TRBD1 (5 bases). With 4 bases removed from V and 3 bases from J, the gap between germline ends came to 10 bases. The CDR3 is 15 amino acids. CDR3 protein: CASSYFQGGANVLTF. The CDR3 nucleotides read TGTGCCAGCAGTTATTTTCAGGGTGGGGCCAACGTCCTGACTTTC.

V usage is TRBV9 and J usage is TRBJ2-7; D is unresolved. In germline, CDR1 is SGDLS, CDR2 YYNGEE. V dropped 6 bases and J dropped 12 bases, with 16 bases sitting between them. The CDR3 totals 11 residues. CDR3 coding DNA: TGTGCCAGCAAGCGTCCCCCGTGCCCGTACTTC. As protein: CASKRPPCPYF.

This rearrangement joins TRBV12-3 or TRBV12-4 to TRBJ1-5; 7 nucleotides agree with TRBD1. The CDR3 totals 16 residues. V shed 6 bases, J shed 1 base, and the junction held 9 bases outside the gene matches. This CDR3 is CASSFWTGKSNQPQHF. CDR3 coding DNA: TGTGCCAGCAGCTTTTGGACAGGAAAGAGCAATCAGCCCCAGCATTTT.